These 20 T cell receptor beta chains share one sample of origin, sequenced in a study of T cells after yellow fever vaccination. TCRdb analysed the 5' RACE reads with MiXCR anew, one entry per CDR3 protein. The sample yields over 110,000 distinct CDR3 sequences, less than 9.5% seen once. The source was CD4+ T cells sorted from PBMCs, collected 5 days after the yellow fever booster vaccination. The source of these receptors is a man aged 30 to 45 who received the YFV17D yellow fever vaccine.

This chain connects TRBV5-5 to TRBJ2-1, with TRBD1 as a possible D gene (5 bases). Germline V gives CDR1 SGHKS, CDR2 YYEKEE (reference sequence). The CDR3 has 14 residues. V lost 0 bases to trimming and J lost 5 bases, with 9 bases between them. CDR3 coding DNA: TGTGCCAGCAGCTTGGTGCCAGGGAACAATGAGCAGTTCTTC. Its translation: CASSLVPGNNEQFF. The variable domain in full, with the rest retrieved from reference TRBV5-5 and TRBJ2-1, is DAGVTQSPTHLIKTRGQQVTLRCSPISGHKSVSWYQQVLGQGPQFIFQYYEKEERGRGNFPDRFSARQFPNYSSELNVNALLLGDSALYLCASSLVPGNNEQFFGPGTRLTVL.

On this clonotype: Germline is not matched at one junction end, which may reflect a read error. The chain recombines TRBV30 with TRBJ2-1, with no clear D. This CDR3 is 11 amino acids long. Germline values: CDR1 GTSNPN, CDR2 SVGIG (reference sequence). The CDR3 DNA reads TGTTCCTGGAGCCCCCTCCTTGAGCAGTTCTTC. This encodes CSWSPLLEQFF.

This clonotype has at least ten counts. The rearrangement uses TRBV2 and TRBJ1-5, with D possibly matching TRBD1 (5 bases). Trimming took 6 bases from V and 1 from J, leaving 16 bases between them. The CDR3 spans 16 residues. The germline CDR1 and CDR2 sequences are SNHLY and FYNNEI. The chain's CDR3 is CASSKFPRDSNQPQHF. The CDR3 nucleotides read TGTGCCAGCAGCAAATTCCCAAGGGACAGCAATCAGCCCCAGCATTTT.

The sample holds many counts of this clonotype. One junction end does not reproduce the germline sequence, and a read error may be involved. V usage is TRBV2 and J usage is TRBJ2-7; D gene uncertain. The CDR3 runs 11 residues. Germline V gene lookup returns CDR1 SNHLY and CDR2 FYNNEI. The CDR3 nucleotides read TGTGCCAGCAGTGAGCGAAATCTGGAGTGGTTC. Its translation: CASSERNLEWF.

This clonotype has at least ten counts. V usage is TRBV7-9 and J usage is TRBJ2-2; a weak D match, TRBD2 (5 bases). Germline assignment: CDR1 SEHNR and CDR2 FQNEAQ (reference sequence). The germline V and J ends were trimmed by 5 bases and 4 bases, with 8 bases remaining between them. The CDR3 spans 13 residues. The CDR3 DNA follows: TGTGCCAGCAGCCCCGGGATCACCGGGGAGCTGTTTTTT. As protein: CASSPGITGELFF.

This clonotype was found many times. CDR3: CASSLRTATGNNEQFF. The CDR3, as DNA: TGTGCCAGCAGCTTAAGGACGGCTACCGGAAACAATGAGCAGTTCTTC. The rearrangement uses TRBV7-3 and TRBJ2-1, with no clear D. The CDR3 has 16 residues. V was clipped by 1 base and J by 5 bases, with 15 bases between them. Germline CDR1 is SGHTA and CDR2 is FQGTGA.

This clonotype has a count of ten or more. The chain recombines TRBV7-3 with TRBJ2-2; D ambiguous. The V gene's germline CDR1 is SGHTA and CDR2 FQGTGA. V was pared by 3 bases and J by 2 bases, with 7 bases between. This CDR3 is 14 amino acids long. The CDR3 protein is CASSLDGNTGELFF. The CDR3, as DNA: TGTGCCAGCAGCTTGGACGGCAACACCGGGGAGCTGTTTTTT.

This clonotype was counted only a few times. This rearrangement joins TRBV20-1 to TRBJ2-7; tentative D call: TRBD1 (5 bases). The CDR3 length is 11 residues. CDR1 and CDR2 (germline): DFQATT, SNEGSKA (reference sequence). V was cut by 2 bases and J by 7 bases, with 9 bases left in between. CDR3 protein: CSARQGEEQYF. Written as DNA, the CDR3 is TGCAGTGCTAGACAGGGTGAAGAGCAGTACTTC.

This clonotype was counted ten times or more. This chain connects TRBV7-2 to TRBJ1-5; D is uncertain. The V end lost 0 bases, the J end lost 6 bases, and 12 bases lay between the germline ends. From germline, CDR1 is SGHTA and CDR2 FQGNSA. The CDR3 has 15 residues. The CDR3 bases are TGTGCCAGCAGCTTAGCGCATAGGGAGATTCAGCCCCAGCATTTT. Translation: CASSLAHREIQPQHF. The full variable domain, rest sourced from reference TRBV7-2 and TRBJ1-5, is GAGVSQSPSNKVTEKGKDVELRCDPISGHTALYWYRQSLGQGLEFLIYFQGNSAPDKSGLPSDRFSAERTGGSVSTLTIQRTQQEDSAVYLCASSLAHREIQPQHFGDGTRLSIL.

There are many counts of this clonotype. The J gene is TRBJ2-7, the V gene TRBV29-1; D is possibly TRBD2 (6 bases). The V end was cut by 6 bases, the J end by 3 bases, with 24 bases between. CDR1 SQVTM and CDR2 ANQGSEA come from the germline V gene. CDR3 size: 16 residues. The CDR3: CSVVTRTGVLVYEQYF. The CDR3 DNA is TGCAGCGTCGTAACCCGCACGGGGGTCCTCGTCTACGAGCAGTACTTC.

This clonotype was seen repeatedly, ten times or more. Here the CDR3 reads CASSRGDRGYNEQFF. Written as DNA, the CDR3 is TGTGCCAGCAGCAGGGGGGACAGGGGCTACAATGAGCAGTTCTTC. The chain is built from TRBV21-1 and TRBJ2-1; the D call in the table, TRBD1, was not verified against the DNA. TRBV21-1 is flagged as a pseudogene. The CDR3 spans 15 residues.

The table lists this clonotype with many counts. The rearrangement links TRBV20-1 to TRBJ2-5; D is unresolved. Trimming removed 1 base from V and 4 bases from J, with 10 bases in between. Germline assignment: CDR1 DFQATT and CDR2 SNEGSKA (reference sequence). The CDR3 contains 13 residues. CDR3 sequence: CSARVVVGETQYF. Written as DNA, the CDR3 is TGCAGTGCTAGAGTAGTGGTGGGAGAGACCCAGTACTTC.

This clonotype was seen many times. The chain uses TRBV20-1 and TRBJ2-1; unclear D gene. The CDR3 is 10 residues long. The ends were cut back, 5 bases at V and 5 bases at J, with 4 bases in the middle. Germline-derived CDR1 and CDR2 are DFQATT and SNEGSKA (reference sequence). This CDR3 reads CSALNNEQFF. CDR3 bases: TGCAGTGCTCTTAACAATGAGCAGTTCTTC.

This clonotype has a count of ten or more. The chain couples TRBV20-1 to TRBJ1-6; the D is unclear. CDR3 length: 13 amino acids. V was trimmed by 6 bases and J by 10 bases, leaving 16 bases between them. CDR1 is DFQATT and CDR2 is SNEGSKA in the germline V gene (reference sequence). As DNA, the CDR3 is TGCAGTGCCCAGAAAAACGTAGACTCACCCCTCCACTTT. Protein product: CSAQKNVDSPLHF.

In its sample, this clonotype was seen many times. The CDR3 region is CSASGGARPSYEQYF. The CDR3 DNA follows: TGCAGTGCTAGTGGTGGAGCGCGGCCCTCCTACGAGCAGTACTTC. The chain carries TRBV20-1 and TRBJ2-7, with D uncertain. CDR3 length: 15 residues. The germline V gene encodes CDR1 DFQATT and CDR2 SNEGSKA (reference sequence). V lost 3 bases, J lost 0 bases, and 15 bases lay in between.

For this clonotype: A much bigger clone sits one base away, suggesting this may be a read error. The V call is TRBV20-1, the J call TRBJ2-3; D is possibly TRBD2 (7 bases). CDR3 length equals 15 residues. V was clipped by 0 bases and J by 6 bases, with 16 bases between them. CDR1 DFQATT and CDR2 SNEGSKA come from the germline V gene (reference sequence). Here the CDR3 reads CSARDTRGGNDTQYF. CDR3 DNA: TGCAGTGCTAGAGATACGAGGGGGGGTAATGATACGCAGTATTTT.

This clonotype was seen ten or more times. The chain recombines TRBV7-9 with TRBJ1-4, with D maybe TRBD1 (6 bases). The V gene lost 2 bases and the J gene lost 7 bases, with 11 bases spanning the gap. This CDR3 is 14 amino acids long. The germline gives CDR1 SEHNR, CDR2 FQNEAQ (reference sequence). CDR3 protein: CASSLRGAAEKLFF. CDR3 DNA: TGTGCCAGCAGCTTACGGGGGGCAGCTGAAAAACTGTTTTTT.

This clonotype showed up many times. The chain combines TRBV5-1 with TRBJ2-4; a possible D gene is TRBD1 (6 bases). The germline CDR1 and CDR2 sequences are SGHRS and YFSETQ. With 7 bases removed from V and 6 bases from J, the gap between germline ends came to 11 bases. The CDR3 has 12 amino acids. The CDR3 region has the DNA TGCGCCAGCCGACAGGACGGAAACATTCAGTACTTC. Protein sequence: CASRQDGNIQYF.

The rearrangement joins TRBV30 to TRBJ2-3; 7 nucleotides align to TRBD2. This CDR3 has 18 residues. The germline gives CDR1 GTSNPN, CDR2 SVGIG (reference sequence). V gave up 0 bases and J gave up 4 bases; unmatched junction bases: 16. As DNA, the CDR3 is TGTGCCTGGAGTGTTCCCTCTAAGGGGAGGGCCTTGGCAGATACGCAGTATTTT. Its translation: CAWSVPSKGRALADTQYF.

J is TRBJ1-1 and V is TRBV5-1; D might be TRBD1 (6 bases). V was clipped by 4 bases and J by 0 bases, with 16 bases between them. This CDR3 region has 16 residues. Germline loops: CDR1 SGHRS, CDR2 YFSETQ. CDR3 nucleotide sequence: TGCGCCAGCAGCGTGGGACATCCTGGAGTGAACACTGAAGCTTTCTTT. It yields the protein CASSVGHPGVNTEAFF.